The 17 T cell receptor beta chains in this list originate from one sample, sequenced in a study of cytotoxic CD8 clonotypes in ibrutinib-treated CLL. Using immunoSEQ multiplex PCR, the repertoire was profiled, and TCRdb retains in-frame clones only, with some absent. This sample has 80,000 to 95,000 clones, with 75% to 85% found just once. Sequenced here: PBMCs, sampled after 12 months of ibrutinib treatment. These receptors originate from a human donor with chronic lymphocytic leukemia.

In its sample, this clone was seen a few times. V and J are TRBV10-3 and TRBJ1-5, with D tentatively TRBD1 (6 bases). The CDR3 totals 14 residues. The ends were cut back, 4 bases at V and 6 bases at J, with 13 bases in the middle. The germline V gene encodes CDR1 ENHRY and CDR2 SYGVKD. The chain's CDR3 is CAISGWGAGQPQHF. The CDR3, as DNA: TGTGCCATCAGTGGTTGGGGGGCGGGTCAGCCCCAGCATTTT.

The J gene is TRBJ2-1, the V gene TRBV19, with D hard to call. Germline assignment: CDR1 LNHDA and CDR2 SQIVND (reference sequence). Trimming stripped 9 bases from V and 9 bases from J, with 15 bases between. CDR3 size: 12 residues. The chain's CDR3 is CASAHTPGEQFF. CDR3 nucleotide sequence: TGTGCCAGCGCCCACACCCCAGGTGAGCAGTTCTTC.

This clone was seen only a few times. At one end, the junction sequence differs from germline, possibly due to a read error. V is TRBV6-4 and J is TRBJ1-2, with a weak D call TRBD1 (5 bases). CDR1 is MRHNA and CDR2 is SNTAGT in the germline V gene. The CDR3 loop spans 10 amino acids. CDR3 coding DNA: TGTGCCAGCAGTCCGGGACGGCTGAGCTTC. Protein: CASSPGRLSF.

The CDR3 region is CASSPRGGWDKNIQYF. The CDR3, as DNA: TGCGCCAGCAGCCCGAGGGGAGGGTGGGACAAAAACATTCAGTACTTC. The J gene is TRBJ2-4, the V gene TRBV5-1; 7 positions match TRBD2. From germline, CDR1 is SGHRS and CDR2 YFSETQ. The V gene end was trimmed by 4 bases and the J gene end by 3 bases; junction bases not matched to a gene: 10. CDR3 length: 16 amino acids.

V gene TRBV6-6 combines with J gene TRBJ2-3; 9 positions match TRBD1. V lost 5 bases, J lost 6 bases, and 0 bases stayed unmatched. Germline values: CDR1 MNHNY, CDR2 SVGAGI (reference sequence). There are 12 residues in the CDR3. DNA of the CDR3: TGTGCCAGCAGTACAGGGGGCGATACGCAGTATTTT. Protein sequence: CASSTGGDTQYF.

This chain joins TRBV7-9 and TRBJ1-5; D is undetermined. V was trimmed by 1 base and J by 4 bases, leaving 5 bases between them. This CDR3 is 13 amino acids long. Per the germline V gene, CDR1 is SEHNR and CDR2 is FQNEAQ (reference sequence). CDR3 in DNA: TGTGCCAGCAGCTTAGGCACGAATCAGCCCCAGCATTTT. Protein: CASSLGTNQPQHF.

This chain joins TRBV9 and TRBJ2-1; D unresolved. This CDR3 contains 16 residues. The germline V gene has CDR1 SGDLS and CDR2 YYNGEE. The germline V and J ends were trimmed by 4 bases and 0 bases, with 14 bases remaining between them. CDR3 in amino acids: CASSPLWGSSYNEQFF. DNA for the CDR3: TGTGCCAGCAGCCCTCTCTGGGGTAGCTCCTACAATGAGCAGTTCTTC.

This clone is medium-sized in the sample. CDR3 sequence (DNA): TGTGCCAGTAGGACAGGGGGAAAAGAGACCCAGTACTTC. It yields the protein CASRTGGKETQYF. V and J are TRBV19 and TRBJ2-5; 9 nucleotides line up with TRBD1. Looked up from germline, CDR1 is LNHDA and CDR2 is SQIVND (reference sequence). The CDR3 sequence is 13 residues long. Trimming took 6 bases from V and 3 from J; bases not matched to a gene: 2.

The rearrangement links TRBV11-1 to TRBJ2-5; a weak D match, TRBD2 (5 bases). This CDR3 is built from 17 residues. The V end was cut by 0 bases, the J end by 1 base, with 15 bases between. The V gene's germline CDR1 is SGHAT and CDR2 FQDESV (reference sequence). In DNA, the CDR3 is TGTGCCAGCAGCTTAGCTGGTGGAGGTTTCAGCCAAGAGACCCAGTACTTC. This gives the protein CASSLAGGGFSQETQYF.

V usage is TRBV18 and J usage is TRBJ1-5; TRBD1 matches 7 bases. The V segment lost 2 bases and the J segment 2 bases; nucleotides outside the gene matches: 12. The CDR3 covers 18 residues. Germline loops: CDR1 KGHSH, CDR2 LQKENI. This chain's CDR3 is CASSPAFGQGGGNQPQHF. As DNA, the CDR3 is TGTGCCAGCTCACCAGCTTTTGGGCAGGGGGGTGGCAATCAGCCCCAGCATTTT.

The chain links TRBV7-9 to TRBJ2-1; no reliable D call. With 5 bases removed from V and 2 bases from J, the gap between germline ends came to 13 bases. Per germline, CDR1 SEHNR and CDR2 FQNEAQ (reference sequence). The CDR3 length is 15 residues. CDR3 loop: CASSPLTGAYNEQFF. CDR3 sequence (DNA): TGTGCCAGCAGCCCCCTAACGGGCGCCTACAATGAGCAGTTCTTC. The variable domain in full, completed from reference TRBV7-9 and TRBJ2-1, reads DTGVSQNPRHKITKRGQNVTFRCDPISEHNRLYWYRQTLGQGPEFLTYFQNEAQLEKSRLLSDRFSAERPKGSFSTLEIQRTEQGDSAMYLCASSPLTGAYNEQFFGPGTRLTVL.

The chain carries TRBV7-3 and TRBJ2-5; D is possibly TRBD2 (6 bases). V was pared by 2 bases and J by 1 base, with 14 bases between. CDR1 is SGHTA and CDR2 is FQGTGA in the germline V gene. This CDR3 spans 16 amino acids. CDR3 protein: CASSLFGGTPQETQYF. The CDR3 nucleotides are TGTGCCAGCAGCTTATTTGGGGGGACCCCCCAAGAGACCCAGTACTTC.

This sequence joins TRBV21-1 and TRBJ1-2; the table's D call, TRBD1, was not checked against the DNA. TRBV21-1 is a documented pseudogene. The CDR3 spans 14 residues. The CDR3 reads CASSKGAGGYGYTF. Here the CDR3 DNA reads TGTGCCAGCAGCAAAGGGGCAGGGGGCTATGGCTACACCTTC.

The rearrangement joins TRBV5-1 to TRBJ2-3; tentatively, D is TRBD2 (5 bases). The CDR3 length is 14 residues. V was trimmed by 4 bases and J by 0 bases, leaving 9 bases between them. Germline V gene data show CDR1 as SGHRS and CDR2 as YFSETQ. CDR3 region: CASSPGLSTDTQYF. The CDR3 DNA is TGCGCCAGCAGCCCAGGACTGAGCACAGATACGCAGTATTTT.

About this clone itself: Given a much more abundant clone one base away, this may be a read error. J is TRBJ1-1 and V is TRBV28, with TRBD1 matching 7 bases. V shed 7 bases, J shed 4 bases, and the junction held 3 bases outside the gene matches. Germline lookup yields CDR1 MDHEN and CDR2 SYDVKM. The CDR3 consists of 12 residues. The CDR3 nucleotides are TGTGCCAGCACCCAGGGGGGCACTGAAGCTTTCTTT. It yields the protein CASTQGGTEAFF.

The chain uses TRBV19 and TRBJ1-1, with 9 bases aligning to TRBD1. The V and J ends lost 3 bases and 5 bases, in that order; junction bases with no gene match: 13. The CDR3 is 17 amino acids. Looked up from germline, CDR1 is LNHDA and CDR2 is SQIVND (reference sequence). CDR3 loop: CASSMGTGTGRQTEAFF. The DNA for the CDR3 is TGTGCCAGTAGTATGGGGACAGGGACAGGGAGGCAAACTGAAGCTTTCTTT.

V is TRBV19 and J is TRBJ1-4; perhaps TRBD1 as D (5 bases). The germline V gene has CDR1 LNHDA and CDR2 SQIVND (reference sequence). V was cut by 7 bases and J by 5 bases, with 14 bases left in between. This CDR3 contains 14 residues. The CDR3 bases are TGTGCCAGTACCCCGGGACGGCGGAATGAAAAACTGTTTTTT. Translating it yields CASTPGRRNEKLFF.